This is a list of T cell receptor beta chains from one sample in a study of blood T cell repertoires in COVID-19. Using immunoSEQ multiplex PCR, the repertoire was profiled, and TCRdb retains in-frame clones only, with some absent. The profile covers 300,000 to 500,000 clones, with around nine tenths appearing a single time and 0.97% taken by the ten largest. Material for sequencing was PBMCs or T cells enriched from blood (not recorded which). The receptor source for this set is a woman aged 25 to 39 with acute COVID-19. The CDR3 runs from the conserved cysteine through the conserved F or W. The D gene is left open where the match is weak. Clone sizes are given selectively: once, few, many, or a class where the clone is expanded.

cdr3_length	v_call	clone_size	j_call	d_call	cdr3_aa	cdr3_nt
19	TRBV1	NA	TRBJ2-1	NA	CTSSPGTSGGPVSYNEQFF	TGCACCAGCAGCCCCGGGACTAGCGGGGGGCCGGTTTCCTACAATGAGCAGTTCTTC
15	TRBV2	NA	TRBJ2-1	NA	CASKERLASYNEQFF	TGTGCCAGCAAGGAGCGTCTAGCGTCCTACAATGAGCAGTTCTTC
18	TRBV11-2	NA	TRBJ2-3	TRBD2	CASSSRGSGEPRTDTQYF	TGTGCCAGCAGCTCTAGAGGTAGCGGGGAACCACGCACAGATACGCAGTATTTT
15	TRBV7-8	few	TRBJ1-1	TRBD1	CASSFHQGADTEAFF	TGTGCCAGCAGCTTTCACCAGGGGGCAGACACTGAAGCTTTCTTT
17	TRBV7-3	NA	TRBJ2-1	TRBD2	CASSLWVAGGFYNEQFF	TGTGCCAGCAGCTTATGGGTAGCGGGGGGATTTTACAATGAGCAGTTCTTC
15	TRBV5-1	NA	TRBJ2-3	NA	CASSLGGHEGDTQYF	TGCGCCAGCAGCTTGGGGGGGCACGAAGGAGATACGCAGTATTTT
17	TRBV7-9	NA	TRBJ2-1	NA	CASSLAGASDPYNEQFF	TGTGCCAGCAGCTTAGCTGGGGCTAGCGACCCCTACAATGAGCAGTTCTTC
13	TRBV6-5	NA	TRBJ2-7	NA	CASGSRDFYEQYF	TGTGCCAGCGGATCCCGGGATTTTTACGAGCAGTACTTC
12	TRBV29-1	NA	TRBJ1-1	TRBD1	CSVDRQGIEAFF	TGCAGCGTCGACCGACAGGGGATCGAAGCTTTCTTT
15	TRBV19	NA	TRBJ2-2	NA	CASSSGAANTGELFF	TGTGCCAGTAGTTCGGGAGCGGCTAACACCGGGGAGCTGTTTTTT
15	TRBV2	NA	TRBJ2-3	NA	CASVGGTMRFDTQYF	TGTGCCAGCGTAGGGGGGACTATGAGATTCGATACGCAGTATTTT
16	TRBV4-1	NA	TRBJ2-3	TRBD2	CASSPLAAYSTDTQYF	TGCGCCAGCAGCCCACTAGCGGCCTATAGCACAGATACGCAGTATTTT